This T cell receptor beta chain was sequenced in a study of cytomegalovirus exposure and HLA in healthy donors. This clone appeared a few times. As yet, its antigen is unknown. Germline CDR1 is SGHRS and CDR2 is YFSETQ. The V end was cut by 5 bases, the J end by 6 bases, with 7 bases between. The CDR3 spans 11 residues. Researchers ran the PCR with 60 Vbeta and 13 Jbeta primers. Assay: immunoSEQ multiplex PCR; the TCRdb copy retains only in-frame clones and omits some. Altogether 100,000 to 150,000 clones are present, 70% to 80% being singletons, with the ten largest covering approximately 2%. Regarding the study as a whole: Later work found most CMV-associated TCR beta chains apparently HLA-restricted.

The specimen was PBMCs. This chain links TRBV5-1 with TRBJ2-3; no reliable D call. The TCR originated in a man between 50 and 59 years old in good health and CMV-seronegative. The CDR3 DNA sequence: TGCGCCAGCAGTTACGCGGATACGCAGTATTTT. Encoded protein: CASSYADTQYF. Variable domain in full (rest from reference TRBV5-1 and TRBJ2-3): KAGVTQTPRYLIKTRGQQVTLSCSPISGHRSVSWYQQTPGQGLQFLFEYFSETQRNKGNFPGRFSGRQFSNSRSEMNVSTLELGDSALYLCASSYADTQYFGPGTRLTVL.